This T cell receptor (beta chain) was observed in a study of T cell repertoires in cytomegalovirus infection. Study details: Based on public TCR beta signatures, there were indications of CMV infection and of a matching HLA type. Study results and limitations: The ex vivo response showed dominance by HLA-C-restricted CMV-specific TCR beta clonotypes. CMV carriers with the relevant HLA were identified by cumulative public TCR beta family frequency.

TCRdb redid the calling of the reads with MiXCR, one entry per CDR3 protein. The data hold nearly 550,000 distinct CDR3 sequences, with approximately 17% observed a single time. As for this clonotype: Its target is not known.

J was trimmed by 5 bases and V by 2 bases; bases with no gene match: 9. The CDR3 is 16 residues long. Germline V gene sequence: CDR1 SGDLS, CDR2 YYNGEE. The receptor was derived from a human donor in good health (CMV status not recorded). Some clones in this sample may be carry-over from other donors' samples. The chain has TRBV9 and TRBJ1-1; 10 bases fit TRBD1. The material sequenced was CD8+ T cells from PBMCs. The CDR3 protein is CASSVAGTGEGTEAFF. CDR3 DNA sequence: TGTGCCAGCAGCGTCGCCGGGACAGGGGAAGGTACTGAAGCTTTCTTT.